This record covers a single T cell receptor beta chain. Germline-derived CDR1 and CDR2 are SGHAT and FQNNGV. The CDR3 has 15 amino acids. Trimming cost V 1 base and J 1 base; bases outside gene matches: 1. The sample originates from a study of blood T cell repertoires in COVID-19. Study information: Samples of COVID-19 (acute and convalescent) were obtained from the United States, Italy and Spain.

Some clones are missing from TCRdb's copy, which holds only in-frame ones; the method was immunoSEQ multiplex PCR. The top ten clones hold around a quarter of a sample with tens of thousands of clones, 70% to 85% of them seen once. This TCR came from a man aged 60 to 69 with acute or convalescent COVID-19. Sequencing was carried out using peripheral blood. The V call is TRBV11-2, the J call TRBJ2-1; 7 nucleotides align to TRBD1. DNA for the CDR3: TGTGCCAGCAGCTTAGGGGACAGTTCCTACAATGAGCAGTTCTTC. It yields the protein CASSLGDSSYNEQFF.